Shown below are 26 T cell receptor beta chains from a single sample sequenced in a study of T cells after yellow fever vaccination. TCRdb independently ran MiXCR on the 5' RACE reads; one entry per CDR3 protein. The repertoire holds about 22,000 distinct CDR3 sequences, with 5.2% as singletons. Sequences were derived from PBMCs, either bulk or a sorted T-cell subset (CD4+, CD8+, memory, or dextramer-sorted; not recorded which), sampled roughly 46 days after the first yellow fever vaccination. Receptors originate from a man between 18 and 35 years old who received the YFV17D yellow fever vaccine.

This clonotype was seen at least ten times. V is TRBV6-2 or TRBV6-3 and J is TRBJ1-2; D is undetermined. The CDR3 consists of 13 residues. With 7 bases removed from V and 5 bases from J, the gap between germline ends came to 14 bases. CDR1 is MNHEY and CDR2 is SVGEGT in the germline V gene. The CDR3 spells CASKAEGDYGYTF. The CDR3, as DNA: TGTGCCAGCAAGGCTGAGGGAGATTATGGCTACACCTTC.

This clonotype was found many times. The chain couples TRBV5-1 to TRBJ1-1; D uncertain. CDR3 length equals 13 residues. CDR1 SGHRS and CDR2 YFSETQ come from the germline V gene. Between the trimmed V and J ends, which lost 4 bases and 1 base, there was a span of 8 bases. The CDR3 spells CASSAAENTEAFF. The CDR3 bases are TGCGCCAGCAGCGCGGCGGAGAACACTGAAGCTTTCTTT.

Many counts were recorded for this clonotype. V gene TRBV20-1 combines with J gene TRBJ2-4, with a possible D match to TRBD1 (6 bases). Trimming shortened V by 3 bases and J by 3 bases, and 12 bases separated the two germline ends. The germline V gene has CDR1 DFQATT and CDR2 SNEGSKA (reference sequence). The CDR3 sequence is 14 residues long. CDR3 in DNA: TGCAGTGCTAGGCAGGGGTTAGGCAAAAACATTCAGTACTTC. Its protein product is CSARQGLGKNIQYF.

This clonotype was picked up many times. The rearrangement uses TRBV20-1 and TRBJ2-3, with 11 bases fitting TRBD2. Losses at the gene ends were 3 bases for V and 2 bases for J; bases not matched to a gene: 4. The CDR3 runs 15 residues. Germline assignment: CDR1 DFQATT and CDR2 SNEGSKA (reference sequence). For the CDR3, the DNA is TGCAGTGCTAGTCAACTAGCGGGGGACACAGATACGCAGTATTTT. This codes for CSASQLAGDTDTQYF.

V gene TRBV6-5 combines with J gene TRBJ1-2; tentatively, D is TRBD1 (5 bases). V shed 4 bases and J shed 3 bases, with 9 bases lying between them. Germline-derived CDR1 and CDR2 are MNHEY and SVGAGI. The CDR3 loop spans 13 amino acids. DNA of the CDR3: TGTGCCAGCAGTTGGCAGGGAGACTATGGCTACACCTTC. It codes for CASSWQGDYGYTF.

This clonotype was recorded at least ten times. At one of its ends the junction is not consistent with the germline gene, which may arise from a read error. The CDR3, as DNA: TGTGCCAGCAGTTCCCCGGGGGTGAAGACTGAAGCTTTCTTT. Translation: CASSSPGVKTEAFF. The rearrangement links TRBV6-5 to TRBJ1-1, with a weak D call TRBD1 (5 bases). Germline CDR1 is MNHEY and CDR2 is SVGAGI. The CDR3 is 14 residues long.

This clonotype was counted ten times or more. V gene TRBV3-1 combines with J gene TRBJ2-3; 9 bases align to TRBD2. The CDR3 spans 16 residues. The germline V gene encodes CDR1 LGHDT and CDR2 YNNKEL (reference sequence). Trimming took 5 bases from V and 4 from J; bases not matched to a gene: 10. The CDR3 here is CASSERPSGDPDTQYF. In DNA, the CDR3 is TGTGCCAGCAGCGAAAGGCCTAGCGGGGATCCAGATACGCAGTATTTT.

This clonotype has a count of ten or more. V and J are TRBV13 and TRBJ2-2; D is undetermined. Trimming removed 5 bases from V and 8 bases from J, with 9 bases in between. Germline lookup yields CDR1 PRHDT and CDR2 FYEKMQ (reference sequence). This CDR3 comprises 12 residues. The CDR3 sequence: CASSLPGGELFF. CDR3 in DNA: TGTGCCAGCAGCCTCCCTGGGGGGGAGCTGTTTTTT.

In its sample, this clonotype was seen many times. The chain uses TRBV20-1 and TRBJ1-2; perhaps TRBD1 as D (5 bases). Trimming cost V 3 bases and J 2 bases, with 13 bases left between them. Germline-derived CDR1 and CDR2 are DFQATT and SNEGSKA (reference sequence). The CDR3 spans 14 residues. The CDR3 nucleotides read TGCAGTGCTAGTAACCAGGGAAAGAACTATGGCTACACCTTC. Protein: CSASNQGKNYGYTF.

Ten or more counts support this clonotype. This sequence joins TRBV24-1 and TRBJ1-5; no reliable D call. Germline loops: CDR1 KGHDR, CDR2 SFDVKD. The CDR3 sequence is 12 residues long. V shed 3 bases and J shed 11 bases, with 10 bases lying between them. The CDR3 DNA reads as TGTGCCACCAGTGATCTTGGTTTGACCCAGCATTTT. This gives the protein CATSDLGLTQHF.

Many counts were recorded for this clonotype. This chain uses TRBV5-1 with TRBJ2-3; D is perhaps TRBD2 (6 bases). CDR1 is SGHRS and CDR2 is YFSETQ in the germline V gene. V lost 5 bases to trimming and J lost 2 bases, with 12 bases between them. The CDR3 totals 14 residues. The CDR3 coding sequence is TGCGCCAGCAGTTCGGGACTTATCACAGATACGCAGTATTTT. Translating gives CASSSGLITDTQYF.

This clonotype was detected ten times or more. J is TRBJ2-3 and V is TRBV6-5, with a weak D call TRBD2 (7 bases). This CDR3 has 15 amino acids. Trimming stripped 2 bases from V and 7 bases from J, with 16 bases between. CDR1 MNHEY and CDR2 SVGAGI come from the germline V gene. This CDR3 reads CASSYGGAGANTQYF. The DNA of the CDR3 is TGTGCCAGCAGTTACGGCGGTGCGGGGGCAAATACGCAGTATTTT.

This clonotype has at least ten counts. The rearrangement joins TRBV6-5 to TRBJ2-7, with 9 bases aligning to TRBD1. CDR1 and CDR2 (germline): MNHEY, SVGAGI. J was trimmed by 3 bases and V by 0 bases; bases with no gene match: 3. The CDR3 is 15 residues long. As DNA, the CDR3 is TGTGCCAGCAGTTACTCCGGGACAGGGCGCTACGAGCAGTACTTC. This encodes CASSYSGTGRYEQYF.

Ten or more counts support this clonotype. This sequence joins TRBV6-5 and TRBJ1-6, with TRBD1 as a possible D gene (6 bases). This CDR3 has 13 residues. Germline values: CDR1 MNHEY, CDR2 SVGAGI. V lost 8 bases, J lost 2 bases, and 7 bases lay in between. The CDR3 DNA reads as TGTGCCAGCCGACAGGCCTATAATTCACCCCTCCACTTT. Translation gives CASRQAYNSPLHF.

This clonotype was observed at least ten times. This sequence joins TRBV30 and TRBJ2-1, with D perhaps matching TRBD1 (6 bases). CDR1 and CDR2 (germline): GTSNPN, SVGIG (reference sequence). Between the trimmed V and J ends, which lost 5 bases and 0 bases, there was a span of 11 bases. This CDR3 is 14 amino acids long. The CDR3 nucleotides are TGTGCCTGGGGCGTGACAGGCTCCTACAATGAGCAGTTCTTC. Encoded protein: CAWGVTGSYNEQFF.

Ten or more counts support this clonotype. V is TRBV4-3 and J is TRBJ1-5; D is ambiguous. V dropped 2 bases and J dropped 4 bases, with 12 bases sitting between them. CDR1 is LGHNA, CDR2 YSLEER, per germline. The CDR3 runs 15 residues. DNA of the CDR3: TGCGCCAGCAGCCAATCAGCGGGCACAAATCAGCCCCAGCATTTT. It encodes CASSQSAGTNQPQHF.

This clonotype was observed many times. This chain links TRBV15 with TRBJ2-5; D not certain. V gave up 0 bases and J gave up 7 bases, with 15 bases separating them. The germline CDR1 and CDR2 sequences are LNHNV and YYDKDF (reference sequence). CDR3 length: 15 amino acids. The CDR3 DNA reads TGTGCCACCAGCAGAGATGGACGGCAATCCGGGACCCAGTACTTC. Amino acids: CATSRDGRQSGTQYF.

This clonotype was seen many times. The V gene is TRBV23-1, the J gene TRBJ2-1; 8 nucleotides align to TRBD2. TRBV23-1 has ORF status, its function being uncertain. This CDR3 has 17 residues. V trimming: 2 bases; J trimming: 1 base; junction bases outside the gene matches: 7. The CDR3 reads CASSQPLAGGSYNEQFF. CDR3 coding DNA: TGCGCCAGCAGTCAACCGCTGGCGGGGGGTTCCTACAATGAGCAGTTCTTC.

This clonotype was seen at least ten times. The J gene is TRBJ1-1, the V gene TRBV5-4, with D possibly TRBD1 on 6 matching bases. The CDR3 has 15 residues. Per germline, CDR1 SGHNT and CDR2 YYREEE (reference sequence). The V end was cut by 0 bases, the J end by 3 bases, with 12 bases between. CDR3 protein: CASSLEQGGDTEAFF. CDR3 nucleotide sequence: TGTGCCAGCAGCTTGGAACAGGGCGGGGACACTGAAGCTTTCTTT.

This clonotype was counted many times. The V gene is TRBV6-5, the J gene TRBJ2-1; D is perhaps TRBD2 (7 bases). This CDR3 is built from 18 residues. Germline loops: CDR1 MNHEY, CDR2 SVGAGI. V was pared by 2 bases and J by 6 bases, with 23 bases between. CDR3 sequence: CASSYRNARGPMSNEQFF. The CDR3 DNA sequence: TGTGCCAGCAGTTACCGGAACGCGCGGGGGCCCATGAGCAATGAGCAGTTCTTC.

This clonotype was seen at least ten times. V gene TRBV4-1 combines with J gene TRBJ2-5; 9 nucleotides match TRBD1. Germline lookup yields CDR1 MGHRA and CDR2 YSYEKL. Trimming removed 0 bases from V and 1 base from J; junction bases left unmatched: 21. The CDR3 spans 22 residues. CDR3 residues: CASSQDSEPGQGTLRSQETQYF. The DNA for the CDR3 is TGCGCCAGCAGCCAAGATAGTGAACCGGGACAGGGCACGCTCCGAAGCCAAGAGACCCAGTACTTC.

This clonotype has a count of ten or more. The rearrangement uses TRBV12-3 or TRBV12-4 and TRBJ1-3, with D uncertain. The CDR3 runs to 15 residues. The V end lost 3 bases, the J end lost 1 base, and 10 bases lay between the germline ends. CDR3 sequence: CASSLLAGSGNTIYF. CDR3 DNA: TGTGCCAGCAGTTTGTTGGCGGGGTCTGGAAACACCATATATTTT.

This clonotype was seen repeatedly, ten times or more. This sequence joins TRBV7-9 and TRBJ2-2; tentatively, D is TRBD2 (6 bases). The CDR3 runs 15 residues. Per germline, CDR1 SEHNR and CDR2 FQNEAQ (reference sequence). The ends were cut back, 5 bases at V and 7 bases at J, with 17 bases in the middle. The CDR3: CASSPQAGSGGELFF. CDR3 DNA: TGTGCCAGCAGCCCCCAGGCGGGGAGCGGCGGGGAGCTGTTTTTT.

This clonotype was counted ten times or more. The gene calls are TRBV5-6 and TRBJ2-2, with D possibly being TRBD2 (6 bases). The CDR3 is made up of 16 amino acids. Germline V gene data show CDR1 as SGHDT and CDR2 as YYEEEE. V lost 3 bases, J lost 4 bases, and 16 bases lay in between. CDR3: CASSWGSAGTTGELFF. The CDR3 nucleotides read TGTGCCAGCAGCTGGGGGTCGGCGGGGACCACCGGGGAGCTGTTTTTT.

This clonotype occurred many times. The chain links TRBV14 to TRBJ2-1; D ambiguous. CDR3 length equals 13 residues. Germline V CDR1 and CDR2: SGHDN, FVKESK. V lost 4 bases and J 2 bases, leaving 6 bases between the germline ends. CDR3 nucleotide sequence: TGTGCCAGCAGCCTGGTCCCCTACAATGAGCAGTTCTTC. Residues: CASSLVPYNEQFF.

Concerning this clonotype: A much larger clone lies a single base off, so this may be a read error. The chain links TRBV2 to TRBJ2-1, with 9 bases fitting TRBD1. CDR3 length: 16 residues. Germline loops: CDR1 SNHLY, CDR2 FYNNEI. V was pared by 6 bases and J by 4 bases, with 10 bases of the junction left unmatched. The CDR3 sequence: CASSRDRDDAYNEQFF. As DNA, the CDR3 is TGTGCCAGCAGCCGGGACAGGGATGATGCATACAATGAGCAGTTCTTC.